This T cell receptor beta chain was recovered during a study of OX40 agonist ivuxolimab in advanced cancers. The CDR3 runs 14 residues. Libraries were prepared by immunoSEQ multiplex PCR; TCRdb keeps only in-frame clonotypes and omits some of them. The sample has 70,000 to 95,000 clones; approximately 95% are singletons. The clonotype originates from an adult with an advanced solid tumor such as melanoma, head and neck, liver or kidney cancer. The V call is TRBV12-2, the J call TRBJ2-3; TRBD2 was called by the table and not checked on the DNA. TRBV12-2 is deemed a pseudogene. Sequenced here: CD4+ or CD8+ T cells sorted from blood, sampled in a trial of the OX40 agonist ivuxolimab. The CDR3 is CASPSKKRGMTQYF. DNA for the CDR3: TGTGCAAGTCCCTCGAAAAAGCGGGGGATGACGCAGTATTTT.